This is a list of T cell receptor beta chains from one sample in a study of T cells after yellow fever vaccination. Each CDR3 protein gets one entry after TCRdb re-called the 5' RACE reads with MiXCR. This table has approximately 160,000 distinct CDR3 sequences, 5.5% to 7.5% appearing once. The sequencing used CD4+ T cells sorted from PBMCs, collected on the day of the first yellow fever vaccination. The receptors come from a man younger than 30 who received the YFV17D yellow fever vaccine. CDR3s include the opening cysteine and the closing phenylalanine or tryptophan. D genes are given only for firm matches. Only some rows state a clone size, as once, few, many or a class for expanded clones.

j_gene: TRBJ1-1
d_gene: NA
v_gene: TRBV5-4
abundance: few
len: 13
CDR3aa: CASSSELTGEAFF
CDR3nt: TGTGCCAGCAGCTCGGAGCTTACAGGTGAAGCTTTCTTT

j_gene: TRBJ2-1
d_gene: TRBD1
v_gene: TRBV7-7
abundance: many
len: 15
CDR3aa: CASSLEHGTGRAQFF
CDR3nt: TGTGCCAGCAGCTTAGAGCACGGGACAGGGCGGGCGCAGTTCTTC

j_gene: TRBJ2-1
d_gene: NA
v_gene: TRBV2
abundance: many
len: 15
CDR3aa: CASSQQGGSYNEQFF
CDR3nt: TGTGCCAGCAGTCAACAGGGGGGGTCCTACAATGAGCAGTTCTTC

j_gene: TRBJ1-5
d_gene: NA
v_gene: TRBV3-1
abundance: NA
len: 12
CDR3aa: CASSPNYGPQHF
CDR3nt: TGTGCCAGCAGCCCAAATTATGGGCCCCAGCATTTT

j_gene: TRBJ1-1
d_gene: NA
v_gene: TRBV19
abundance: NA
len: 14
CDR3aa: CASSSGRTNTEAFF
CDR3nt: TGTGCCAGTAGTTCGGGACGGACGAACACTGAAGCTTTCTTT

j_gene: TRBJ2-5
d_gene: NA
v_gene: TRBV6-2/TRBV6-3
abundance: few
len: 16
CDR3aa: CASSYNQRATGNTQYF
CDR3nt: TGTGCCAGCAGTTACAACCAGCGGGCAACCGGGAACACCCAGTACTTC

j_gene: TRBJ1-5
d_gene: NA
v_gene: TRBV6-5
abundance: NA
len: 14
CDR3aa: CASRPSGIRQPQHF
CDR3nt: TGTGCCAGCAGGCCCAGTGGGATTCGTCAGCCCCAGCATTTT

j_gene: TRBJ2-7
d_gene: NA
v_gene: TRBV29-1
abundance: NA
len: 14
CDR3aa: CSARPGTSPYEQYF
CDR3nt: TGCAGCGCCCGCCCTGGGACTTCGCCTTACGAGCAGTACTTC

j_gene: TRBJ1-2
d_gene: TRBD1
v_gene: TRBV5-5
abundance: many
len: 12
CDR3aa: CASRRTGAGYTF
CDR3nt: TGTGCCAGCAGAAGGACAGGAGCTGGCTACACCTTC

j_gene: TRBJ2-3
d_gene: NA
v_gene: TRBV12-3/TRBV12-4
abundance: few
len: 14
CDR3aa: CASSLRAPVVTQYF
CDR3nt: TGTGCCAGCAGTCTCCGGGCCCCCGTTGTTACGCAGTATTTT

j_gene: TRBJ2-3
d_gene: NA
v_gene: TRBV5-8
abundance: few
len: 11
CDR3aa: CAWGTTDTQYF
CDR3nt: TGTGCCTGGGGGACCACAGATACGCAGTATTTT

j_gene: TRBJ1-2
d_gene: NA
v_gene: TRBV6-2/TRBV6-3
abundance: many
len: 13
CDR3aa: CASSYRQNYGYTF
CDR3nt: TGTGCCAGCAGTTACAGGCAGAACTATGGCTACACCTTC

j_gene: TRBJ2-7
d_gene: NA
v_gene: TRBV6-5
abundance: few
len: 14
CDR3aa: CASSYSSMGGEQYF
CDR3nt: TGTGCCAGCAGTTACTCGAGTATGGGCGGAGAGCAGTACTTC

j_gene: TRBJ2-5
d_gene: NA
v_gene: TRBV12-3/TRBV12-4
abundance: NA
len: 13
CDR3aa: CASSKQGEETQYF
CDR3nt: TGTGCCAGCAGTAAACAGGGAGAAGAGACCCAGTACTTC

j_gene: TRBJ1-3
d_gene: NA
v_gene: TRBV10-3
abundance: few
len: 16
CDR3aa: CAMGGDLSLSGNTIYF
CDR3nt: TGTGCCATGGGGGGGGACCTATCGCTCTCTGGAAACACCATATATTTT

j_gene: TRBJ2-1
d_gene: NA
v_gene: TRBV10-3
abundance: NA
len: 14
CDR3aa: CAISEQSSYNEQFF
CDR3nt: TGTGCCATCAGTGAACAGAGCTCCTACAATGAGCAGTTCTTC

j_gene: TRBJ2-3
d_gene: NA
v_gene: TRBV6-2/TRBV6-3
abundance: many
len: 14
CDR3aa: CASQKLLSTDTQYF
CDR3nt: TGTGCCAGCCAAAAGCTGCTTAGCACAGATACGCAGTATTTT

j_gene: TRBJ1-5
d_gene: NA
v_gene: TRBV6-1
abundance: few
len: 16
CDR3aa: CASSSPGGYSNQPQHF
CDR3nt: TGTGCCAGCAGTAGCCCTGGGGGATATAGCAATCAGCCCCAGCATTTT

j_gene: TRBJ1-1
d_gene: TRBD1
v_gene: TRBV11-2
abundance: NA
len: 13
CDR3aa: CASSLDRARGAFF
CDR3nt: TGTGCCAGCAGCTTGGACAGGGCTCGGGGAGCTTTCTTT

j_gene: TRBJ2-3
d_gene: NA
v_gene: TRBV20-1
abundance: NA
len: 12
CDR3aa: CSASGPTDTQYF
CDR3nt: TGCAGTGCCTCCGGACCCACAGATACGCAGTATTTT

j_gene: TRBJ1-4
d_gene: NA
v_gene: TRBV4-1
abundance: NA
len: 13
CDR3aa: CASSILSGEKLFF
CDR3nt: TGCGCCAGCAGTATACTAAGCGGAGAAAAACTGTTTTTT

j_gene: TRBJ1-1
d_gene: NA
v_gene: TRBV18
abundance: NA
len: 16
CDR3aa: CASSPIVGTQNTEAFF
CDR3nt: TGTGCCAGCTCACCAATAGTCGGGACACAGAACACTGAAGCTTTCTTT

j_gene: TRBJ2-6
d_gene: TRBD2
v_gene: TRBV4-2
abundance: many
len: 16
CDR3aa: CASSQGGGYGANVLTF
CDR3nt: TGTGCCAGCAGCCAAGGGGGGGGGTATGGGGCCAACGTCCTGACTTTC

j_gene: TRBJ2-1
d_gene: TRBD1
v_gene: TRBV4-3
abundance: few
len: 16
CDR3aa: CASSQPGTGGHNEQFF
CDR3nt: TGCGCCAGCAGCCAGCCCGGGACAGGGGGACACAATGAGCAGTTCTTC

j_gene: TRBJ2-5
d_gene: NA
v_gene: TRBV5-5
abundance: NA
len: 12
CDR3aa: CASSLTEQTQYF
CDR3nt: TGTGCCAGCAGCCTGACCGAACAGACCCAGTACTTC

j_gene: TRBJ1-1
d_gene: NA
v_gene: TRBV18
abundance: many
len: 12
CDR3aa: CASSPDVTEAFF
CDR3nt: TGTGCCAGCTCGCCGGACGTCACTGAAGCTTTCTTT

j_gene: TRBJ2-1
d_gene: NA
v_gene: TRBV5-6
abundance: many
len: 14
CDR3aa: CASSLGTVYNEQFF
CDR3nt: TGTGCCAGCAGCTTGGGGACAGTATACAATGAGCAGTTCTTC

j_gene: TRBJ1-6
d_gene: NA
v_gene: TRBV2
abundance: NA
len: 13
CDR3aa: CASRADYNSPLHF
CDR3nt: TGTGCCAGCAGGGCGGACTATAATTCACCCCTCCACTTT

j_gene: TRBJ2-2
d_gene: NA
v_gene: TRBV14
abundance: few
len: 13
CDR3aa: CASRGVYTGELFF
CDR3nt: TGTGCCAGCAGAGGAGTTTACACCGGGGAGCTGTTTTTT

j_gene: TRBJ1-2
d_gene: TRBD1
v_gene: TRBV11-2
abundance: many
len: 13
CDR3aa: CASSFDRGHGYTF
CDR3nt: TGTGCCAGCAGTTTTGACAGGGGCCATGGCTACACCTTC

j_gene: TRBJ1-5
d_gene: NA
v_gene: TRBV2
abundance: few
len: 16
CDR3aa: CASSEMGPILGQPQHF
CDR3nt: TGTGCCAGCAGTGAAATGGGTCCCATTTTAGGTCAGCCCCAGCATTTT

j_gene: TRBJ2-5
d_gene: NA
v_gene: TRBV18
abundance: NA
len: 13
CDR3aa: CASSLQPRETQYF
CDR3nt: TGTGCCAGCTCTCTCCAACCCCGGGAGACCCAGTACTTC

j_gene: TRBJ1-2
d_gene: TRBD1
v_gene: TRBV5-1
abundance: many
len: 13
CDR3aa: CASSLGDRLETTF
CDR3nt: TGCGCCAGCAGCTTGGGGGACAGGTTAGAAACGACCTTC

j_gene: TRBJ2-2
d_gene: NA
v_gene: TRBV28
abundance: many
len: 16
CDR3aa: CASSFGLSMGTGELFF
CDR3nt: TGTGCCAGCAGTTTTGGACTCTCAATGGGGACCGGGGAGCTGTTTTTT

j_gene: TRBJ2-3
d_gene: NA
v_gene: TRBV20-1
abundance: few
len: 14
CDR3aa: CSAPGTSRTDTQYF
CDR3nt: TGCAGTGCGCCGGGGACCTCCCGCACAGATACGCAGTATTTT

j_gene: TRBJ2-3
d_gene: NA
v_gene: TRBV14
abundance: many
len: 14
CDR3aa: CASSQYGASPTQYF
CDR3nt: TGTGCCAGCAGCCAGTACGGGGCCTCGCCTACGCAGTATTTT

j_gene: TRBJ1-2
d_gene: NA
v_gene: TRBV7-2
abundance: few
len: 14
CDR3aa: CASSSQQGDYGYTF
CDR3nt: TGTGCCAGCAGCTCGCAACAGGGAGACTATGGCTACACCTTC

j_gene: TRBJ2-7
d_gene: NA
v_gene: TRBV6-2/TRBV6-3
abundance: many
len: 14
CDR3aa: CASSYTRTDPEQYF
CDR3nt: TGTGCCAGCAGTTACACCCGGACAGACCCCGAGCAGTACTTC

j_gene: TRBJ1-1
d_gene: TRBD1
v_gene: TRBV20-1
abundance: few
len: 13
CDR3aa: CSASKGAATEAFF
CDR3nt: TGCAGTGCAAGCAAGGGGGCGGCCACTGAAGCTTTCTTT

j_gene: TRBJ2-1
d_gene: TRBD2
v_gene: TRBV12-3/TRBV12-4
abundance: few
len: 14
CDR3aa: CASSFRGGLDEQFF
CDR3nt: TGTGCCAGCAGTTTCCGCGGGGGGCTGGATGAGCAGTTCTTC

j_gene: TRBJ2-5
d_gene: NA
v_gene: TRBV18
abundance: NA
len: 15
CDR3aa: CASSPTGGKGETQYF
CDR3nt: TGTGCCAGCTCACCAACTGGGGGGAAGGGTGAGACCCAGTACTTC

j_gene: TRBJ2-5
d_gene: NA
v_gene: TRBV4-3
abundance: many
len: 13
CDR3aa: CASSQVLGETQYF
CDR3nt: TGCGCCAGCAGCCAAGTATTGGGTGAGACCCAGTACTTC

j_gene: TRBJ2-7
d_gene: NA
v_gene: TRBV11-2
abundance: few
len: 15
CDR3aa: CASSDLSGGWNEQYF
CDR3nt: TGTGCCAGCAGCGACTTATCAGGAGGGTGGAACGAGCAGTACTTC

j_gene: TRBJ2-1
d_gene: TRBD2
v_gene: TRBV4-2
abundance: many
len: 16
CDR3aa: CASSQDDGGTYNEQFF
CDR3nt: TGTGCCAGCAGCCAAGATGACGGGGGGACGTACAATGAGCAGTTCTTC

j_gene: TRBJ2-1
d_gene: TRBD2
v_gene: TRBV12-3/TRBV12-4
abundance: few
len: 16
CDR3aa: CASTGRGGGTYNEQFF
CDR3nt: TGTGCCAGCACCGGCCGGGGGGGGGGGACCTACAATGAGCAGTTCTTC

j_gene: TRBJ2-2
d_gene: NA
v_gene: TRBV20-1
abundance: few
len: 15
CDR3aa: CSALARGGSTGELFF
CDR3nt: TGCAGTGCCCTCGCCAGGGGGGGATCCACCGGGGAGCTGTTTTTT

j_gene: TRBJ2-3
d_gene: TRBD1
v_gene: TRBV20-1
abundance: many
len: 14
CDR3aa: CSASQGQGVDTQYF
CDR3nt: TGCAGTGCTAGTCAAGGACAGGGTGTAGATACGCAGTATTTT

j_gene: TRBJ1-5
d_gene: NA
v_gene: TRBV7-9
abundance: NA
len: 16
CDR3aa: CASSLGVGPSNQPQHF
CDR3nt: TGTGCCAGCAGCTTAGGGGTGGGGCCGAGCAATCAGCCCCAGCATTTT